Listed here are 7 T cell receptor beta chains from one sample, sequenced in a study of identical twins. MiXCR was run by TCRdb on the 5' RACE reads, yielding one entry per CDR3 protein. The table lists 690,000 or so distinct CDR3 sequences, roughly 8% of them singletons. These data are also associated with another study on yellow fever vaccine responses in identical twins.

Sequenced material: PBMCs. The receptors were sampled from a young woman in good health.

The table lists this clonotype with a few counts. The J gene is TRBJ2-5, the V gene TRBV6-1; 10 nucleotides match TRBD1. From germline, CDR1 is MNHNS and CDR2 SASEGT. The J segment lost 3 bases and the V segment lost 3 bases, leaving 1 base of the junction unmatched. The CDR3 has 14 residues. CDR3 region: CASSEDRGEETQYF. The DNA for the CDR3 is TGTGCCAGCAGTGAGGACAGGGGGGAAGAGACCCAGTACTTC.

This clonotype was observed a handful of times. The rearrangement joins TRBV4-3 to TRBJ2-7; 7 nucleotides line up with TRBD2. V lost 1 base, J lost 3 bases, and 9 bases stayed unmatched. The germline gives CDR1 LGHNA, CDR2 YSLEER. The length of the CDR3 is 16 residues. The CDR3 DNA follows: TGCGCCAGCAGCCAAGGGGGGAGGGCTCTAGGCTACGAGCAGTACTTC. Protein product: CASSQGGRALGYEQYF.

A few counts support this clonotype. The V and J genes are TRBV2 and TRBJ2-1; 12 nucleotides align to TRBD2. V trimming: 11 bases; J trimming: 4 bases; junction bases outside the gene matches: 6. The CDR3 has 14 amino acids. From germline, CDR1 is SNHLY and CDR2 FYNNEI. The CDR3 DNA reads TGTGCCGGCCGGGGACTAGCGGGTTACAATGAGCAGTTCTTC. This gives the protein CAGRGLAGYNEQFF.

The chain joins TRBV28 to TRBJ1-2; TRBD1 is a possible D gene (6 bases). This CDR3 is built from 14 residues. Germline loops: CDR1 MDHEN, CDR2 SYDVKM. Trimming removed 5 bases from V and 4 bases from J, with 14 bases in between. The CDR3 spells CASSRGGYGYGYTF. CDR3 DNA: TGTGCCAGCAGTAGGGGGGGGTACGGCTATGGCTACACCTTC.

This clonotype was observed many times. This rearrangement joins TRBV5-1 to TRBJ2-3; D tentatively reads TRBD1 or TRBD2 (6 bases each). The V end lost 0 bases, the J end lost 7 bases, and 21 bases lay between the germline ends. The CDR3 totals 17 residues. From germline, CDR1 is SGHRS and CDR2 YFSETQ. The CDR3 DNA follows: TGCGCCAGCAGCTTGGAGGGGTCCGGGGGCGCACGAAATACGCAGTATTTT. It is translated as CASSLEGSGGARNTQYF.

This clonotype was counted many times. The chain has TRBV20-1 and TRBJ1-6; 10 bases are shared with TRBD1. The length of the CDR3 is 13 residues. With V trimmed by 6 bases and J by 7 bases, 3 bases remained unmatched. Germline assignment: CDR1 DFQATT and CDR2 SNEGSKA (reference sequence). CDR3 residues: CSATGQGNSPLHF. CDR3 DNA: TGCAGTGCCACGGGACAGGGGAATTCACCCCTCCACTTT.

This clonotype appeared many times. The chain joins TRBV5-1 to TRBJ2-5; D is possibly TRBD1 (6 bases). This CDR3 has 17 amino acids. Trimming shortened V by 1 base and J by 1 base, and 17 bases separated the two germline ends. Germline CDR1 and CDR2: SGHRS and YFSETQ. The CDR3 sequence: CASSLIAPDRSQETQYF. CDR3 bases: TGCGCCAGCAGCTTGATTGCCCCCGACAGGAGCCAAGAGACCCAGTACTTC. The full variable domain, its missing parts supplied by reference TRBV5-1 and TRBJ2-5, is KAGVTQTPRYLIKTRGQQVTLSCSPISGHRSVSWYQQTPGQGLQFLFEYFSETQRNKGNFPGRFSGRQFSNSRSEMNVSTLELGDSALYLCASSLIAPDRSQETQYFGPGTRLLVL.